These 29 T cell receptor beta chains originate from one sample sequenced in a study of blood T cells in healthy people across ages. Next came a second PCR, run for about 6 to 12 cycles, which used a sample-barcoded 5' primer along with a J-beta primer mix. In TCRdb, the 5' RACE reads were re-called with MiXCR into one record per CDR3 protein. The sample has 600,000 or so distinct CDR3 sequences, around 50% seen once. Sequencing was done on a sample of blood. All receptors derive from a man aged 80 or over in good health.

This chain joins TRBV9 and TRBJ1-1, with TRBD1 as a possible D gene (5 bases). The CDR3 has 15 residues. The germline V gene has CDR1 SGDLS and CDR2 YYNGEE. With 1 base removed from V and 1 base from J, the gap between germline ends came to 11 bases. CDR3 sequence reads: CASSVIGQQNTEAFF. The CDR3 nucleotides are TGTGCCAGCAGCGTAATCGGACAACAGAACACTGAAGCTTTCTTT.

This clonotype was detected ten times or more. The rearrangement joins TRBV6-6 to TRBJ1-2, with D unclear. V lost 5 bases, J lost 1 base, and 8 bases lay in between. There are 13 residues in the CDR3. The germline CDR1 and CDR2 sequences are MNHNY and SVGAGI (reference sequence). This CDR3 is CASSDTDNYGYTF. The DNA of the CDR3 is TGTGCCAGCAGTGACACTGATAACTATGGCTACACCTTC.

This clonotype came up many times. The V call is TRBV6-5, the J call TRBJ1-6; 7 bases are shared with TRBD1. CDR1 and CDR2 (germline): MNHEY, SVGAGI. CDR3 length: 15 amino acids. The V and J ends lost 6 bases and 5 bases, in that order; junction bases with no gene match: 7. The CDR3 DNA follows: TGTGCCAGCAGCGATTCGGACAGGCATAATTCACCCCTCCACTTT. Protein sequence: CASSDSDRHNSPLHF.

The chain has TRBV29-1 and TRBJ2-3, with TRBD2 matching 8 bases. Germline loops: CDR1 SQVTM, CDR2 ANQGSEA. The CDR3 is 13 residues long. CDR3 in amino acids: CSEREWKTDTQYF. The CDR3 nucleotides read TGCAGTGAGCGGGAGTGGAAAACAGATACGCAGTATTTT.

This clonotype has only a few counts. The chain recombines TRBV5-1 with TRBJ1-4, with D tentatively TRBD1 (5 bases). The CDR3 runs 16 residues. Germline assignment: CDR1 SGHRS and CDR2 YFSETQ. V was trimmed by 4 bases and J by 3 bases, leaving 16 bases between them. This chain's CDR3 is CASSPGTAPSNEKLFF. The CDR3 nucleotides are TGCGCCAGCAGCCCGGGGACGGCCCCGTCTAATGAAAAACTGTTTTTT.

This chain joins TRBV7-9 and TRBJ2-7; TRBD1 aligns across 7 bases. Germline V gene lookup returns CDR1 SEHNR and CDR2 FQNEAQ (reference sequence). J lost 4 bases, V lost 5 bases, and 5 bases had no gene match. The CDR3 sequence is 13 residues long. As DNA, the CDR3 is TGTGCCAGCAGCACGACAGGGCCTTACGAGCAGTACTTC. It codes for CASSTTGPYEQYF.

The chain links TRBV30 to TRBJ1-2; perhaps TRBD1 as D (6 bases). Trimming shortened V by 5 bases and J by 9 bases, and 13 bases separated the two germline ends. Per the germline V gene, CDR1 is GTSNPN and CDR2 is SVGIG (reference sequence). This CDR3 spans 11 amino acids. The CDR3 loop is CAWPRGGRYTF. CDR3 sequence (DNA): TGTGCCTGGCCGAGGGGGGGTCGCTACACCTTC.

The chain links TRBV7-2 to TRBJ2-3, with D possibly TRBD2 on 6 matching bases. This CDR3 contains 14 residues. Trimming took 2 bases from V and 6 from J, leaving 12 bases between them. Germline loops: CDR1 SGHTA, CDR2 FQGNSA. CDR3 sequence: CASSLRSSADTQYF. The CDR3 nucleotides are TGTGCCAGCAGCTTACGATCTAGCGCTGATACGCAGTATTTT.

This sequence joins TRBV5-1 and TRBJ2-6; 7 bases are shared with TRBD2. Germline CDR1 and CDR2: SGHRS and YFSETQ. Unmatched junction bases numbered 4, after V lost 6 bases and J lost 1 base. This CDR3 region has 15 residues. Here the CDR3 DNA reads TGCGCCAGCACGCCCGGGGGGTCTGGGGCCAACGTCCTGACTTTC. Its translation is CASTPGGSGANVLTF. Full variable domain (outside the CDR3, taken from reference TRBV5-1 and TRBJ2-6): KAGVTQTPRYLIKTRGQQVTLSCSPISGHRSVSWYQQTPGQGLQFLFEYFSETQRNKGNFPGRFSGRQFSNSRSEMNVSTLELGDSALYLCASTPGGSGANVLTFGAGSRLTVL.

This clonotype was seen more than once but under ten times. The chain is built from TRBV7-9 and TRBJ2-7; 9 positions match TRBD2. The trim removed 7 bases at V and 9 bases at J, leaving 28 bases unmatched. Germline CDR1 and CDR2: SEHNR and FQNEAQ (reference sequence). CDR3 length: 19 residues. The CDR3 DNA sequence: TGTGCCAGCATCCCGCCGGGACAGCGGAGTCTAGCGGGACCCTATGGGCAGTACTTC. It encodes CASIPPGQRSLAGPYGQYF.

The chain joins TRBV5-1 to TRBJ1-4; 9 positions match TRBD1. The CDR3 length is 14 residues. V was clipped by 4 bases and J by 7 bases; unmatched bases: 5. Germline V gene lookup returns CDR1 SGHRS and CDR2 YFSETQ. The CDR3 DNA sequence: TGCGCCAGCAGCCTCGACAGGGGGTTTGAAAAACTGTTTTTT. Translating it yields CASSLDRGFEKLFF.

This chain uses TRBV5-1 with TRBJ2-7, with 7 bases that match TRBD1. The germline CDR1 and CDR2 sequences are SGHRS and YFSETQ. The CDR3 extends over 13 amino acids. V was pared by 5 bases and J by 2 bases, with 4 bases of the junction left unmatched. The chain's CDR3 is CASRRDRTYEQYF. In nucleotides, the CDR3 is TGCGCCAGCAGACGGGACAGAACCTACGAGCAGTACTTC.

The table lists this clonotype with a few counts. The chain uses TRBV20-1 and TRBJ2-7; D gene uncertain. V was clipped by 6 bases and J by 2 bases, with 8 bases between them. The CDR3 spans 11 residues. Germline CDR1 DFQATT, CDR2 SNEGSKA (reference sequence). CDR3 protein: CSAVATYEQYF. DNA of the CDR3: TGCAGTGCGGTAGCTACCTACGAGCAGTACTTC.

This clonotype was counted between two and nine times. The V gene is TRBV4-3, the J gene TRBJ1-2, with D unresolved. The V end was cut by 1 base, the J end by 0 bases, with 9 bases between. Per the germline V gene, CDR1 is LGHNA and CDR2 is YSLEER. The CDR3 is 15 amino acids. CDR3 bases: TGCGCCAGCAGCCAAGGGGTGACCCCTAACTATGGCTACACCTTC. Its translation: CASSQGVTPNYGYTF.

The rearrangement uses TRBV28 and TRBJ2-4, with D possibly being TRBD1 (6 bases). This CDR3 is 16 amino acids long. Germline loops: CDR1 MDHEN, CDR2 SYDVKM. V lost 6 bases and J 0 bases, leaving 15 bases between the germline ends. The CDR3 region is CASRQTDRLAKNIQYF. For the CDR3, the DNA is TGTGCCAGCAGACAAACGGACAGATTAGCCAAAAACATTCAGTACTTC.

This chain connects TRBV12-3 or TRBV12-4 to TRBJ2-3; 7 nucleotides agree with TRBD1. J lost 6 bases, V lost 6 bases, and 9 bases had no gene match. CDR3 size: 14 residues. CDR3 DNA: TGTGCCAGCAGCGCCCGACAGGGTTGGGATACGCAGTATTTT. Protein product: CASSARQGWDTQYF.

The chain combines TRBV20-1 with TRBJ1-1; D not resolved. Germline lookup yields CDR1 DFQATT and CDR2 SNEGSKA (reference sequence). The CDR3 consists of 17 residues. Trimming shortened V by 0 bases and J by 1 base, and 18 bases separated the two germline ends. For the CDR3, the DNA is TGCAGTGCTAGAGATAGGAGGTTGGCAGCCCCGAACACTGAAGCTTTCTTT. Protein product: CSARDRRLAAPNTEAFF.

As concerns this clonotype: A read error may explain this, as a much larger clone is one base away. The CDR3 loop reads CSVGRGTGSYEQYF. The CDR3 DNA sequence: TGCAGCGTGGGAAGGGGGACAGGGAGCTACGAGCAGTACTTC. J is TRBJ2-7 and V is TRBV29-1; 9 bases line up with TRBD1. The CDR3 totals 14 residues. Losses at the gene ends were 6 bases for V and 3 bases for J; bases not matched to a gene: 9. Germline V gene lookup returns CDR1 SQVTM and CDR2 ANQGSEA.

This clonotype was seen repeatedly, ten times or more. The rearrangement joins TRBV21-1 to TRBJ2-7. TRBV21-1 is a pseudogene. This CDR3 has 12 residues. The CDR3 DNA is TGTGCCAGCAGCAAAGAGTCGGCCGAGCAGTACTTC. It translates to CASSKESAEQYF.

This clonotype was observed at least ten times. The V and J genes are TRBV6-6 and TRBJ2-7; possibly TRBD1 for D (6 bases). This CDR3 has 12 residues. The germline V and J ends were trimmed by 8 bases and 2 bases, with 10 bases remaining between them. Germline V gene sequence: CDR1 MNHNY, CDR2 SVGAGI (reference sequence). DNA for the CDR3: TGTGCCAGCGCCAGGGGCGCCTACGAGCAGTACTTC. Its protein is CASARGAYEQYF.

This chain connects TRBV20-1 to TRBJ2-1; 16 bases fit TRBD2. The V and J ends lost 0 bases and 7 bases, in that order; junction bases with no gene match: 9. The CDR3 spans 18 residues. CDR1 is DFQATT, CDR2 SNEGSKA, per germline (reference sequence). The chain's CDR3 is CSARDLRGLAGGPNEQFF. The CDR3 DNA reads TGCAGTGCTAGAGATCTAAGGGGACTAGCGGGAGGGCCAAATGAGCAGTTCTTC.

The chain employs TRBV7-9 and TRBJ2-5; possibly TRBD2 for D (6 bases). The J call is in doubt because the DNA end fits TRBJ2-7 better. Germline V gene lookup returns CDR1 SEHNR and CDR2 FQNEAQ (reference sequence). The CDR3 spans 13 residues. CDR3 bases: TGTGCCAGCAGCTTCGGGGGTTTCTACGAGCAGTACTTC. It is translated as CASSFGGFYEQYF.

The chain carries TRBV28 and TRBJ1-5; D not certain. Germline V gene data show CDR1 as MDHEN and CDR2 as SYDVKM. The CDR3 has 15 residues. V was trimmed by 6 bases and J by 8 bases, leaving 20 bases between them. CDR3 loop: CASSPEAGFGEPQHF. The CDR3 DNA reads TGTGCCAGCAGCCCGGAGGCCGGGTTCGGGGAGCCCCAGCATTTT.

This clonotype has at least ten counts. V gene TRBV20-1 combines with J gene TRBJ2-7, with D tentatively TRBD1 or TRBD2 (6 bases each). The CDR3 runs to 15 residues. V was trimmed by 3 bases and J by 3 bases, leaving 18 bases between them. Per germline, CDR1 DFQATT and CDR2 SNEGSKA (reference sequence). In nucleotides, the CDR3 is TGCAGTGCTAGGGCAGACACAGGAGGGGGCTACGAGCAGTACTTC. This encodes CSARADTGGGYEQYF.

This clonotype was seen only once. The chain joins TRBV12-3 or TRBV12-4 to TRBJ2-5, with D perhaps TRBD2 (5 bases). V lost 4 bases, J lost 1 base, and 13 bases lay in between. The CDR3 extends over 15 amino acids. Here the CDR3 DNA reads TGTGCCAGCAGTTCCAATCGGGGTCCCCAAGAGACCCAGTACTTC. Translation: CASSSNRGPQETQYF.

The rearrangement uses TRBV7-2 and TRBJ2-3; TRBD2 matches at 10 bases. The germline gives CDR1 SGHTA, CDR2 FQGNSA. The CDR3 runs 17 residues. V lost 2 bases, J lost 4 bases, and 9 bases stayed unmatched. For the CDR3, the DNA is TGTGCCAGCAGCTTACAGGCGAGCGGGAGGGCCTCAGATACGCAGTATTTT. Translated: CASSLQASGRASDTQYF.

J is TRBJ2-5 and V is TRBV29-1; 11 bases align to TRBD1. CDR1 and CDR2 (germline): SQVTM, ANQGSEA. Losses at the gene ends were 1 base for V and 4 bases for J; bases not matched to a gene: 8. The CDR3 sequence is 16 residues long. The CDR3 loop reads CSVEATPGQGVETQYF. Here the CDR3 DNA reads TGCAGCGTTGAAGCCACACCGGGACAGGGGGTAGAGACCCAGTACTTC.

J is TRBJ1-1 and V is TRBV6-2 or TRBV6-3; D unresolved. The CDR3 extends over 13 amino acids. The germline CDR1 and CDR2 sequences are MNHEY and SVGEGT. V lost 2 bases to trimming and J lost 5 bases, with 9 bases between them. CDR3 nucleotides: TGTGCCAGCAGTTACGTGGGGTTTACTGAAGCTTTCTTT. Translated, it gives CASSYVGFTEAFF.

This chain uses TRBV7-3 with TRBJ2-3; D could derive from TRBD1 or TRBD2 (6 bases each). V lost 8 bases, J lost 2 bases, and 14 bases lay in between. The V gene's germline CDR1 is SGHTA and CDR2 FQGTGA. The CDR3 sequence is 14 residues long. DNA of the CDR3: TGTGCCAGCTCCGGGGGCTTGGTCACAGATACGCAGTATTTT. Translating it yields CASSGGLVTDTQYF.